This TCR beta chain was found in a study of control samples from healthy donors and cancer patients. CDR3 length: 15 amino acids. The germline V gene encodes CDR1 LNHDA and CDR2 SQIVND (reference sequence). With 7 bases clipped from V and 7 bases from J, the junction kept 10 bases outside the gene matches. The method was immunoSEQ multiplex PCR; TCRdb's version includes in-frame clones alone and lacks a portion of them. The data hold 80,000 to 100,000 clones, with approximately 86% observed a single time. This rearrangement joins TRBV19 to TRBJ2-1, with 10 nucleotides matching TRBD2. This TCR was sampled from a man aged 25 to 45 in good health. The sequenced sample consisted of blood. The DNA for the CDR3 is TGTGCCAGTATTAAAATAGCGGGAGGATTGAATGAGCAGTTCTTC. Its translation is CASIKIAGGLNEQFF.